The entry below gives a single T cell receptor (beta chain) sequence along with its context. The antigen remains unidentified. The data belong to a study of beta chain features in type 1 diabetes. Study observations and caveats: Among type 1 diabetes patients, VDJ junctions had fewer insertions and more deletions. Moderate but significant shortening of TCRB CDR3s was recorded in all four CD4+ subsets from Type 1 diabetes patients.

Using CD45RO/CCR7/CD25/CD127/CD95/CD27, CD4+ naive, central memory, regulatory and stem cell-like memory cells were sorted. In all sorted populations, purity surpassed 98%. cDNA synthesis used the whole RNA isolate, giving expressed TCRB sequences. Some clones are missing from TCRdb's copy, which holds only in-frame ones; the method was immunoSEQ multiplex PCR. The sample shows around 140,000 clones, approximately 10% of them seen only once. Germline CDR1 and CDR2: SGHRS and YFSETQ. The CDR3 is 16 amino acids. Trimming removed 1 base from V and 0 bases from J, with 10 bases in between. This clonotype was obtained from a middle-aged woman in good health. This chain uses TRBV5-1 with TRBJ2-2, with D perhaps TRBD1 (6 bases). Sequencing was performed on central memory CD4+ T cells from blood. In DNA, the CDR3 is TGCGCCAGCAGCTTGCAGGGGTTCGCGAACACCGGGGAGCTGTTTTTT. The encoded protein is CASSLQGFANTGELFF.